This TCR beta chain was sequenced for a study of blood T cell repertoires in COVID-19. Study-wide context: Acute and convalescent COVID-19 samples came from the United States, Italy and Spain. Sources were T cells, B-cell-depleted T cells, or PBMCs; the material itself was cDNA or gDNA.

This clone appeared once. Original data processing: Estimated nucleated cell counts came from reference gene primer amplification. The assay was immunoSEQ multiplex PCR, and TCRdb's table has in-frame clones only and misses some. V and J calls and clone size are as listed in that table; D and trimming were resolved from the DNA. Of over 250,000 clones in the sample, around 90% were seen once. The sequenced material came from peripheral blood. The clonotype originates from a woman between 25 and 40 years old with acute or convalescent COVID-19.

CDR3 amino acids: CASRRDSKNIQYF. DNA of the CDR3: TGTGCCAGCAGAAGGGACTCCAAAAACATTCAGTACTTC. This chain joins TRBV6-5 and TRBJ2-4; D possibly corresponds to TRBD2 (6 bases). CDR3 length equals 13 residues. V lost 6 bases and J lost 2, with 8 bases in between. CDR1 and CDR2 (germline): MNHEY, SVGAGI.